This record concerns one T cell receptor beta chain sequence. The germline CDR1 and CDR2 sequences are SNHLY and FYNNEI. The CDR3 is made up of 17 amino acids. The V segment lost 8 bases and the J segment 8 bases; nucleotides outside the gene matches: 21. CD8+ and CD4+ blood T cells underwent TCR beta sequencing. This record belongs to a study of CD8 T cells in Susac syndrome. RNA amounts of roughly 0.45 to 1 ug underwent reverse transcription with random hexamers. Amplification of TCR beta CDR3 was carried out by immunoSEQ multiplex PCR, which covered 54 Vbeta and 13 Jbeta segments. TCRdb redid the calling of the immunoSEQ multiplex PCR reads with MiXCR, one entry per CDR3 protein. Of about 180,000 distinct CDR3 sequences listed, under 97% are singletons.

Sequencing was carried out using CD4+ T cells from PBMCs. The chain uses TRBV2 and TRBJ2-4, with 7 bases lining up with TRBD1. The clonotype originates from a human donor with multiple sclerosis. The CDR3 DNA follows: TGTGCCAGCCGGAGGAGAGGGGGCGGGCCCTGGCTCGACATTCAGTACTTC. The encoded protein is CASRRRGGGPWLDIQYF.